The 8 T cell receptor beta chains reported below all come from one sample, sequenced in a study of beta chain features in type 1 diabetes. Reverse transcription of all isolated RNA meant that expressed TCRB transcripts were sequenced. Assay: immunoSEQ multiplex PCR; the TCRdb copy retains only in-frame clones and omits some. The sample records over 300,000 clones, around 8% being singletons. Sequencing was done on a sample of central memory CD4+ T cells from blood. The origin of the receptors is a woman aged 18-35 years in good health.

This rearrangement joins TRBV11-2 to TRBJ2-1; 7 bases match TRBD2. This CDR3 has 15 amino acids. The germline V gene has CDR1 SGHAT and CDR2 FQNNGV. With 1 base clipped from V and 7 bases from J, the junction kept 7 bases outside the gene matches. CDR3 nucleotides: TGTGCCAGCAGCTTAGCGGGGGGATTCGCAAATGAGCAGTTCTTC. It specifies CASSLAGGFANEQFF.

The chain employs TRBV4-1 and TRBJ1-2, with D tentatively TRBD1 (5 bases). This CDR3 region has 15 residues. V gave up 0 bases and J gave up 4 bases, with 12 bases separating them. Per the germline V gene, CDR1 is MGHRA and CDR2 is YSYEKL. The DNA for the CDR3 is TGCGCCAGCAGCCAAGAGAGTCAGGGTGGCTATGGCTACACCTTC. Its protein is CASSQESQGGYGYTF.

This sequence joins TRBV28 and TRBJ2-4, with TRBD2 matching 11 bases. J was trimmed by 1 base and V by 6 bases; bases with no gene match: 2. The CDR3 loop spans 15 amino acids. CDR1 MDHEN and CDR2 SYDVKM come from the germline V gene. CDR3 amino acids: CASRPSGRAKNIQYF. The CDR3 DNA follows: TGTGCCAGCAGGCCTAGCGGGAGGGCCAAAAACATTCAGTACTTC.

V gene TRBV10-3 combines with J gene TRBJ2-6, with 9 bases matching TRBD1. Germline V gene data show CDR1 as ENHRY and CDR2 as SYGVKD. J was trimmed by 1 base and V by 6 bases; bases with no gene match: 1. The CDR3 consists of 15 residues. The CDR3 loop reads CAIRGTGSGANVLTF. As DNA, the CDR3 is TGTGCCATCAGGGGGACAGGGTCTGGGGCCAACGTCCTGACTTTC.

There are a few counts of this clone. The CDR3 region has the DNA TGCGCCAGCAGCTCAGGACAGGCACAAGAGACCCAGTACTTC. The encoded protein is CASSSGQAQETQYF. The chain has TRBV5-1 and TRBJ2-5; 7 positions match TRBD1. This CDR3 spans 14 amino acids. The trim removed 3 bases at V and 2 bases at J, leaving 4 bases unmatched. The germline V gene has CDR1 SGHRS and CDR2 YFSETQ.

This clone showed up just a few times. This chain links TRBV7-3 with TRBJ2-5, with D possibly TRBD2 on 5 matching bases. Trimming cost V 1 base and J 6 bases, with 12 bases left between them. The CDR3 is 14 amino acids. The germline gives CDR1 SGHTA, CDR2 FQGTGA. The CDR3 is CASSLRGSVQTQYF. In DNA, the CDR3 is TGTGCCAGCAGCTTAAGAGGGTCTGTCCAGACCCAGTACTTC.

This clone came up a few times. Different DNA sequences within this sample yield the same CDR3. This chain's CDR3 is CASSLGAGSYEQYF. CDR3 bases: TGTGCCAGCAGCTTGGGGGCAGGGTCCTACGAGCAGTACTTC. V usage is TRBV7-2 and J usage is TRBJ2-7, with D tentatively TRBD1 (6 bases). The CDR3 consists of 14 residues. Deletions cut 3 bases from V and 1 base from J, with 10 bases between. Germline V lookup: CDR1 SGHTA, CDR2 FQGNSA.

With respect to this clone: A read error may explain this, as a much larger clone is one base away. The gene calls are TRBV2 and TRBJ2-1; 12 bases fit TRBD2. CDR1 is SNHLY, CDR2 FYNNEI, per germline. The CDR3 has 15 amino acids. Trimming removed 6 bases from V and 4 bases from J; junction bases left unmatched: 4. CDR3 DNA sequence: TGTGCCAGCAGCTCCGGGACTAGCGGGTACAATGAGCAGTTCTTC. Its protein product is CASSSGTSGYNEQFF.